This TCR beta chain was found in a study of blood T cells in healthy people across ages. General study results and limits: Measured against age, TCR beta diversity per million T cells decreased in a roughly linear manner.

A J-beta primer mix and a sample-barcoded 5' primer were used in a second PCR of about 7 to 12 cycles. No fewer than 3 million CDR3-containing paired-end reads came from each sample. TCRdb reprocessed the 5' RACE reads via MiXCR and lists one record per CDR3 protein. The sample lists more than 800,000 distinct CDR3 sequences; 29% were seen once. As to this clonotype: Its cognate antigen is unknown. A much larger clone sits a single nucleotide away, making a read error possible.

The individuals who served as donors were healthy Caucasians living in Russia, aged about 6 to 100. Each donor's blood draw was around 9.1 milliliters of peripheral blood. This CDR3 is 12 amino acids long. CDR1 is SGHTA, CDR2 FQGNSA, per germline. This TCR came from a woman older than 75 in good health. The chain couples TRBV7-2 to TRBJ1-2; unclear D gene. The specimen was blood. CDR3 region: CANSSDWSGYTF. In nucleotides, the CDR3 is TGTGCCAACAGCTCGGACTGGAGTGGCTACACCTTC.